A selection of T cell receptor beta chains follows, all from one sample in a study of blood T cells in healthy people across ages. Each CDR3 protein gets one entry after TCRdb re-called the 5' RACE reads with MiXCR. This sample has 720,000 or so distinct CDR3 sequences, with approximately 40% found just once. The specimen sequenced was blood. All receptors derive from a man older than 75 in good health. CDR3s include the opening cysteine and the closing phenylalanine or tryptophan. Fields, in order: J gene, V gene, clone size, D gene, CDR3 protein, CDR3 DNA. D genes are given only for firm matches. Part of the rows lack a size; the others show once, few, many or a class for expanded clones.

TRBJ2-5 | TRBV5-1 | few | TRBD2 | CASKLAGGPMGQETQYF | TGCGCCAGCAAACTAGCGGGGGGGCCTATGGGCCAAGAGACCCAGTACTTC
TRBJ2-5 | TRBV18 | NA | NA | CASSLGGLQVKETQYF | TGTGCCAGCTCACTCGGCGGCCTGCAGGTCAAAGAGACCCAGTACTTC
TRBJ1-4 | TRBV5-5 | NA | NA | CASSLAGHDQGEKLFF | TGTGCCAGCAGCTTGGCCGGGCACGATCAAGGGGAAAAACTGTTTTTT
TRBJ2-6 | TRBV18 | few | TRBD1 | CASSDRQGAGANVLTF | TGTGCCAGCTCAGACCGACAGGGGGCTGGGGCCAACGTCCTGACTTTC
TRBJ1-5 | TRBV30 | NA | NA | CAWSVTGNWQPQHF | TGTGCCTGGAGTGTAACTGGGAACTGGCAGCCCCAGCATTTT
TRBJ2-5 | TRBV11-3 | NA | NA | CASSSRGRETQYF | TGTGCCAGCAGCTCCAGGGGGAGGGAGACCCAGTACTTC
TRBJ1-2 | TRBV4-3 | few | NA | CASSLGTSDGYTF | TGCGCCAGCAGCCTCGGGACAAGTGATGGCTACACCTTC
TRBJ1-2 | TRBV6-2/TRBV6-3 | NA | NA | CASSPGHSYTF | TGTGCCAGCAGCCCCGGACATAGCTACACCTTC
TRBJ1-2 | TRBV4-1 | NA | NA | CASSQDTLVGYTF | TGCGCCAGCAGCCAAGATACCCTGGTTGGCTACACCTTC
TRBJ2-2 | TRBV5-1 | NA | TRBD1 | CASGLETGGTGELFF | TGCGCCAGCGGCTTGGAGACAGGGGGCACCGGGGAGCTGTTTTTT
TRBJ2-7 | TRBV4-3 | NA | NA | CASSQVGAGYEQYF | TGCGCCAGCAGCCAAGTGGGTGCCGGATACGAGCAGTACTTC
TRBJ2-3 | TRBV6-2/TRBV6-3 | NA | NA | CASSDRRNGDTRYF | TGTGCCAGCAGTGACCGCCGAAATGGGGATACGCGGTATTTT
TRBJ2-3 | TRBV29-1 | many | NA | CSVDTQTEYF | TGCAGCGTTGATACTCAAACGGAGTATTTT
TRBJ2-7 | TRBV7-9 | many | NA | CASSFMGEAYEQYF | TGTGCCAGCAGCTTTATGGGGGAGGCCTACGAGCAGTACTTC
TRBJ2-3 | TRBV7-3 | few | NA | CASSRRHDTDTQYF | TGTGCCAGCAGCCGAAGACATGACACAGATACGCAGTATTTT
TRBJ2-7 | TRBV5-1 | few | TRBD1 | CASRIGGQGAYEQYF | TGCGCCAGCAGAATAGGGGGACAGGGGGCTTACGAGCAGTACTTC
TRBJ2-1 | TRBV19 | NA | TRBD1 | CASSIRQGAGTRNEQFF | TGTGCCAGTAGTATCCGACAGGGGGCCGGGACGAGGAATGAGCAGTTCTTC
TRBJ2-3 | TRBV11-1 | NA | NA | CASSFLGGPQYF | TGTGCCAGCAGCTTTTTGGGGGGCCCGCAGTATTTT
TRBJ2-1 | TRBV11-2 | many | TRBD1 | CASSSSGGGNEQFF | TGTGCCAGCAGCTCATCAGGGGGCGGGAATGAGCAGTTCTTC
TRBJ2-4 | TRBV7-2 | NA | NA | CASSFMTVAKNIQYF | TGTGCCAGCAGCTTCATGACAGTAGCCAAAAACATTCAGTACTTC
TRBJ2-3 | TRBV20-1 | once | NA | CSARVLSDSTDTQYF | TGCAGTGCTAGAGTCCTTAGCGATTCCACAGATACGCAGTATTTT
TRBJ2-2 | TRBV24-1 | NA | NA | CATSDRPSGGRNTGELFF | TGTGCCACCAGTGATCGGCCTTCAGGGGGGCGTAACACCGGGGAGCTGTTTTTT
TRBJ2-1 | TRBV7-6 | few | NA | CASSLALGLSSYNEQFF | TGTGCCAGCAGCTTAGCGCTCGGCCTCAGCTCCTACAATGAGCAGTTCTTC
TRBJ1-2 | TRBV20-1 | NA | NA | CSAVRANYGYTF | TGCAGTGCTGTCAGGGCTAACTATGGCTACACCTTC
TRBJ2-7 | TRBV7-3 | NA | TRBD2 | CASSLTSGGPYEQYF | TGTGCCAGCAGCCTCACTAGCGGGGGCCCCTACGAGCAGTACTTC
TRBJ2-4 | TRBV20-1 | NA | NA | CSAFKGGLQNIQYF | TGCAGTGCTTTTAAAGGGGGGTTGCAAAACATTCAGTACTTC
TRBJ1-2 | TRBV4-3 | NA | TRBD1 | CASSQESAGGYGYTF | TGCGCCAGCAGCCAAGAATCAGCAGGGGGTTATGGCTACACCTTC
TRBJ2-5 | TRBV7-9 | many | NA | CASSPEPSQETQYF | TGTGCCAGCAGCCCAGAACCCAGCCAAGAGACCCAGTACTTC
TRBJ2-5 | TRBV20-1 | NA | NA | CSASTLGETQYF | TGCAGTGCTTCTACCCTCGGGGAGACCCAGTACTTC
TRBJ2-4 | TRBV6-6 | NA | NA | CASSWAVNIQYF | TGTGCCAGCAGTTGGGCCGTAAACATTCAGTACTTC
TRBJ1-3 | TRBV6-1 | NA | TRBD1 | CASRDLTGARGGNTIYF | TGTGCCAGCAGGGATTTAACAGGGGCGCGAGGAGGAAACACCATATATTTT
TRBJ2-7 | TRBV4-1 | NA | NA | CASSRTTGGQNYEQYF | TGCGCCAGCAGCCGCACGACGGGGGGACAGAACTACGAGCAGTACTTC
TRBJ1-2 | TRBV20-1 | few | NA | CSARDEGGYGYTF | TGCAGTGCTAGAGATGAGGGAGGGTATGGCTACACCTTC
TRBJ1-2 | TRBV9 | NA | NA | CASSQRGSDNYGYTF | TGTGCCAGCAGCCAAAGGGGCTCAGATAACTATGGCTACACCTTC
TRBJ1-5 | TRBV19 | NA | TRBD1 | CASSQQGTSNQPQHF | TGTGCCAGTAGCCAACAGGGGACGAGCAATCAGCCCCAGCATTTT
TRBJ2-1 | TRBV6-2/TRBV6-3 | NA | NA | CASNTRGVRGNEQFF | TGTGCCAGCAACACGAGGGGGGTTAGGGGCAATGAGCAGTTCTTC
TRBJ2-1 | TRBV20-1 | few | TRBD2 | CSARGGGSSYNEQFF | TGCAGTGCGAGGGGCGGCGGGAGCTCCTACAATGAGCAGTTCTTC
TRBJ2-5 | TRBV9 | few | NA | CASSERAGGEASETQYF | TGTGCCAGCAGCGAGAGAGCCGGGGGCGAGGCTTCGGAGACCCAGTACTTC
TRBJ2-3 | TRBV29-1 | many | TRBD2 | CSAFGGGALRSTDTQYF | TGCAGCGCCTTCGGGGGGGGAGCGCTGCGGAGCACAGATACGCAGTATTTT
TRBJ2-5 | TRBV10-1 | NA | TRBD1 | CASSEATGEETQYF | TGCGCCAGCAGTGAGGCGACAGGGGAGGAGACCCAGTACTTC
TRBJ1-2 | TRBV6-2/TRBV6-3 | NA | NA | CASSYRRVNYGYTF | TGTGCCAGCAGTTACCGCAGAGTTAACTATGGCTACACCTTC
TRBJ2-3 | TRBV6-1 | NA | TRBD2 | CATKKTSGGADTQYF | TGTGCCACCAAGAAGACTAGCGGGGGGGCAGATACGCAGTATTTT
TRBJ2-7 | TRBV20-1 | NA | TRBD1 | CSARVRQGSYEQYF | TGCAGTGCTAGAGTTCGACAGGGGAGCTACGAGCAGTACTTC
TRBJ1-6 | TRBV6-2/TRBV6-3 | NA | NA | CASGRRGHEDSPLHF | TGTGCCAGCGGGCGCCGGGGCCACGAGGATTCACCCCTCCACTTT